The present T cell receptor beta chain was sequenced within a study of shared clonotypes between healthy human individuals. Study-wide background: With ages of 18 to 49, the donors were a couple of women and three men.

V dropped 5 bases and J dropped 4; count of bases not matched to a gene: 9. CDR1 is SEHNR, CDR2 FQNEAQ, per germline (reference sequence). This CDR3 has 17 amino acids. Assay used: immunoSEQ multiplex PCR; TCRdb lists only in-frame clones, some missing. The sample holds around 990,000 clones, around three quarters seen once. This sequence was found in a man aged 18 to 29 in good health. Some clones in this sample may be carry-over from other donors' samples. The V gene is TRBV7-9, the J gene TRBJ2-2, with TRBD2 identical over 11 bases. The sample consisted of memory CD4+ T cells from PBMCs. The sample's subset: CD45RA-negative fraction. CDR3 sequence reads: CASSALTSGIGTGELFF. CDR3 nucleotides: TGTGCCAGCAGCGCCTTGACTAGCGGGATTGGCACCGGGGAGCTGTTTTTT. Full variable domain (rest looked up from reference TRBV7-9 and TRBJ2-2): DTGVSQNPRHKITKRGQNVTFRCDPISEHNRLYWYRQTLGQGPEFLTYFQNEAQLEKSRLLSDRFSAERPKGSFSTLEIQRTEQGDSAMYLCASSALTSGIGTGELFFGEGSRLTVL.